This T cell receptor beta chain originates from a study of radiation and T cells in renal cell carcinoma. Germline lookup yields CDR1 MDHEN and CDR2 SYDVKM. The CDR3 extends over 15 amino acids. The V and J ends lost 3 bases and 2 bases respectively, with 13 bases between them. Specified time point: blood 4 weeks post-SBRT, at nephrectomy. Treatment described: 15 Gy SBRT to primary tumor, nephrectomy 4 weeks later. TCRdb's copy holds only in-frame clones and misses some; the assay was immunoSEQ multiplex PCR. This sample has 80,000 or so clones, with 80% to 90% found just once. Remarks on this clone: The sample carries other DNA sequences with the same CDR3.

The sequencing used blood, collected from a patient whose treatment included radiotherapy and nephrectomy. The receptor comes from a woman aged 70-85 years with renal cell carcinoma. This chain connects TRBV28 to TRBJ2-5; no firm D call. The CDR3 is CASSFSPIGQETQYF. CDR3 nucleotides: TGTGCCAGCAGTTTCAGCCCCATCGGGCAAGAGACCCAGTACTTC.